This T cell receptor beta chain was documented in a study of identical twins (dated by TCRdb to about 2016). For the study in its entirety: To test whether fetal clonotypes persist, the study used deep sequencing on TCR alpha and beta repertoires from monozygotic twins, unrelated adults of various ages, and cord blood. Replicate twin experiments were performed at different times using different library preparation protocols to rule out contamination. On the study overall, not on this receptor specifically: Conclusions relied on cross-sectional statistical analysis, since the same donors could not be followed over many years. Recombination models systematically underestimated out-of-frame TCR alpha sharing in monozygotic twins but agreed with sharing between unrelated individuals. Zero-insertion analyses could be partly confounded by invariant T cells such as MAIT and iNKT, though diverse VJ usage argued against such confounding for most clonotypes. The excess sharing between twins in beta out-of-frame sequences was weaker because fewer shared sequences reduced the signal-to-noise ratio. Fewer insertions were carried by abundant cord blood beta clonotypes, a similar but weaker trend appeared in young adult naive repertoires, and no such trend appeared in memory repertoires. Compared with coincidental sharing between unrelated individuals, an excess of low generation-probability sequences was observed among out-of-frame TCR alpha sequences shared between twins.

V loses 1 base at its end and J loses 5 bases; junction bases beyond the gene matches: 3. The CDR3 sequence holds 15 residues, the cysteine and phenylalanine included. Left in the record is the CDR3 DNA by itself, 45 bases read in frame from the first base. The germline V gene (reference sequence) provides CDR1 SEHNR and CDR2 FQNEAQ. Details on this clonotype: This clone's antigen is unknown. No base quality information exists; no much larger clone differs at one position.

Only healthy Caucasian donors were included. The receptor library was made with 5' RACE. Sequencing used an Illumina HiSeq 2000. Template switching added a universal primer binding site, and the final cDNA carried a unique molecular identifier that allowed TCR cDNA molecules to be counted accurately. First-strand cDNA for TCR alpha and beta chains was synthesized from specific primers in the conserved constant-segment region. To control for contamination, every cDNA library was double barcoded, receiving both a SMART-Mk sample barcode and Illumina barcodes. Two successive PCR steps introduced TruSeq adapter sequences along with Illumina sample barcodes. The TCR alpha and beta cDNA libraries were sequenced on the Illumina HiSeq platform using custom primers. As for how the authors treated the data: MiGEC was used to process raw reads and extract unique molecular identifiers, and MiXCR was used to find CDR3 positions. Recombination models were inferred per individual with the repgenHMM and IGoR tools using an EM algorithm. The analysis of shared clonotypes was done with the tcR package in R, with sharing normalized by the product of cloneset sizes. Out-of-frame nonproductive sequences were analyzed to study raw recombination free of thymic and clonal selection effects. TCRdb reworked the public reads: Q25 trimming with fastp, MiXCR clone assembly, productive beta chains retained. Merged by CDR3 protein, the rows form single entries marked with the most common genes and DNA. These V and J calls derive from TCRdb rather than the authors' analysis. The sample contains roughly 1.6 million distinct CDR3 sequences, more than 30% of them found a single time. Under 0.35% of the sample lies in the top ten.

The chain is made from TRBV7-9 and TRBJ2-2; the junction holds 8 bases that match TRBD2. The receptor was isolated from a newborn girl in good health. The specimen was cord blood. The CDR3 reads CASSLGLARTGELFF. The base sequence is TGTGCCAGCAGCTTAGGACTAGCGAGGACCGGGGAGCTGTTTTTT. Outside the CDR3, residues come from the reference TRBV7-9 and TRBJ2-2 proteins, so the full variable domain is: DTGVSQNPRHKITKRGQNVTFRCDPISEHNRLYWYRQTLGQGPEFLTYFQNEAQLEKSRLLSDRFSAERPKGSFSTLEIQRTEQGDSAMYLCASSLGLARTGELFFGEGSRLTVL.